The TCR beta chain described here comes from a study of STAT5B mutations in CD4+ large granular lymphocyte leukemia. Sequencing was performed with immunoSEQ multiplex PCR; in TCRdb, only in-frame clones are kept and a portion is missing. The top ten hold approximately 0.3% of the sample, which has some 40,000 clones, about 88% seen once. Germline loops: CDR1 MNHNS, CDR2 SASEGT. V lost 4 bases, J lost 5 bases, and 11 bases stayed unmatched. The CDR3 contains 16 residues. The V and J genes are TRBV6-1 and TRBJ1-2; 9 nucleotides align to TRBD1. The receptor's source is a human donor in good health. Sequences were obtained from CD4+ T cells from blood buffy coats. DNA of the CDR3: TGTGCCAGCAGTGCCTCCGGGACAGGGACCTTTTATGGCTACACCTTC. Its translation is CASSASGTGTFYGYTF.